Listed below are T cell receptor beta chains from one sample, sequenced in a study of shared clonotypes between healthy human individuals. Sequencing used immunoSEQ multiplex PCR; TCRdb keeps in-frame clones, though not all of them. Of around 1 million clones listed, approximately 80% are singletons. Material: memory CD4+ T cells sorted from blood. The receptors stem from a man aged 18 to 29 in good health. The CDR3 runs from the conserved cysteine through the conserved F or W. The D gene is left open where the match is weak. Clone size is stated in some rows and not others, as once, few, many or a class when expanded.

D gene	clone size	V gene	CDR3 length	J gene	CDR3 protein	CDR3 DNA
.	.	TRBV21-1	14	TRBJ2-1	CASWGLAVYNEQFF	TGTGCCAGCTGGGGACTAGCGGTCTACAATGAGCAGTTCTTC
.	once	TRBV2	16	TRBJ2-6	CASSPEGSAGANVLTF	TGTGCCAGCAGTCCTGAAGGGAGCGCTGGGGCCAACGTCCTGACTTTC
TRBD1	.	TRBV5-6	16	TRBJ2-2	CASAPYYRGGTGELFF	TGTGCCAGCGCCCCGTATTACAGGGGCGGCACCGGGGAGCTGTTTTTT
TRBD1	.	TRBV11-3	13	TRBJ1-1	CASSYTGATEAFF	TGTGCCAGCAGCTATACAGGGGCGACTGAAGCTTTCTTT
TRBD1	.	TRBV5-1	19	TRBJ2-3	CASSLGLLGDRGGTDTQYF	TGCGCCAGCAGCTTGGGGCTATTGGGGGACAGGGGTGGCACAGATACGCAGTATTTT
TRBD2	.	TRBV4-3	13	TRBJ2-7	CASSSGITYEQYF	TGCGCCAGCAGCAGCGGGATCACCTACGAGCAGTACTTC
TRBD1	.	TRBV6-1	16	TRBJ2-2	CASSGHGTALTGELFF	TGTGCCAGCAGTGGACATGGGACAGCCCTCACCGGGGAGCTGTTTTTT
.	once	TRBV7-2	15	TRBJ2-1	CASSLDRQPNNEQFF	TGTGCCAGCAGCTTAGATCGACAGCCCAACAATGAGCAGTTCTTC
.	once	TRBV19	15	TRBJ1-1	CASSSPGRGNTEAFF	TGTGCCAGTAGTTCTCCGGGACGGGGGAACACTGAAGCTTTCTTT
.	.	TRBV5-4	14	TRBJ2-7	CASSLRTSSYEQYF	TGTGCCAGCAGCCTTAGGACCAGCTCCTACGAGCAGTACTTC
.	.	TRBV6-5	12	TRBJ2-5	CAIQGPGETQYF	TGTGCCATCCAGGGGCCCGGGGAGACCCAGTACTTC
.	few	TRBV2	15	TRBJ1-1	CASRPSWGEMTEAFF	TGTGCCAGCAGACCAAGTTGGGGGGAGATGACTGAAGCTTTCTTT
.	few	TRBV5-6	13	TRBJ2-2	CASSPWGVGELFF	TGTGCCAGCAGCCCCTGGGGAGTCGGGGAGCTGTTTTTT
TRBD1	.	TRBV5-1	15	TRBJ2-2	CASSLGQGYTGELFF	TGCGCCAGCAGCTTAGGACAGGGTTACACCGGGGAGCTGTTTTTT
.	.	TRBV2	11	TRBJ1-2	CASKSVTGYTF	TGTGCCAGCAAGTCCGTGACCGGCTACACCTTC
TRBD1	once	TRBV28	16	TRBJ1-6	CASSPAGQGTYSPLHF	TGTGCCAGCAGTCCCGCCGGACAGGGAACTTATTCACCCCTCCACTTT
TRBD1	.	TRBV5-1	14	TRBJ1-1	CASSNGQGALEAFF	TGCGCCAGCAGCAACGGACAGGGGGCCCTTGAAGCTTTCTTT
TRBD2	.	TRBV27	17	TRBJ2-1	CASSPTPSGSPYNEQFF	TGTGCCAGCAGTCCGACCCCGAGCGGGAGCCCCTACAATGAGCAGTTCTTC
TRBD1	.	TRBV5-1	17	TRBJ2-1	CASSLAPVGQGAGEQFF	TGCGCCAGCAGCTTGGCCCCAGTAGGACAGGGGGCGGGTGAGCAGTTCTTC
TRBD1	.	TRBV6-5	14	TRBJ2-7	CASRSDRAPFEQYF	TGTGCCAGCAGGTCGGACAGGGCCCCCTTCGAGCAGTACTTC
TRBD1	.	TRBV7-2	14	TRBJ1-3	CASRDRGHGNTIYF	TGTGCCAGCAGGGACAGGGGGCATGGAAACACCATATATTTT
.	once	TRBV29-1	15	TRBJ2-3	CSVEDRSGFTDTQYF	TGCAGCGTTGAAGATCGTTCAGGCTTCACAGATACGCAGTATTTT
.	.	TRBV30	13	TRBJ1-1	CAWSGGGYTEAFF	TGTGCCTGGAGTGGAGGGGGATACACTGAAGCTTTCTTT
.	.	TRBV28	16	TRBJ1-2	CASSLETNRGAYGYTF	TGTGCCAGCAGTTTAGAAACGAACCGGGGGGCCTATGGCTACACCTTC
.	.	TRBV7-8	17	TRBJ2-1	CASSAVGRGYSYNEQFF	TGTGCCAGCAGCGCTGTGGGCAGGGGATACTCCTACAATGAGCAGTTCTTC
TRBD1	once	TRBV5-1	16	TRBJ2-7	CASSLGPGQGSVEQYF	TGCGCCAGCAGCTTGGGGCCCGGACAGGGGTCTGTCGAGCAGTACTTC
.	.	TRBV7-2	15	TRBJ2-5	CASRSRITSLETQYF	TGTGCCAGCAGGTCTAGAATAACGTCGTTAGAGACCCAGTACTTC
.	.	TRBV27	14	TRBJ1-6	CASSLARDNSPLHF	TGTGCCAGCAGTTTAGCCAGGGATAATTCACCCCTCCACTTT
.	.	TRBV7-9	17	TRBJ1-5	CASSPGSGGQDNQPQHF	TGTGCCAGCAGCCCCGGTTCGGGGGGGCAAGACAATCAGCCCCAGCATTTT
.	few	TRBV27	16	TRBJ1-2	CASSFAGTESNYGYTF	TGTGCCAGCAGTTTCGCGGGCACGGAATCTAACTATGGCTACACCTTC
.	.	TRBV7-9	13	TRBJ1-1	CASSLGENTEAFF	TGTGCCAGCAGCTTAGGAGAGAACACTGAAGCTTTCTTT
TRBD2	few	TRBV18	16	TRBJ2-1	CASSPLGVGGNNEQFF	TGTGCCAGCTCACCACTGGGCGTCGGGGGGAACAATGAGCAGTTCTTC
.	.	TRBV4-1	14	TRBJ2-3	CASSPPRSLDTQYF	TGCGCCAGCAGCCCCCCCCGGAGCTTAGATACGCAGTATTTT
TRBD2	.	TRBV5-1	17	TRBJ2-5	CASSPGTSGAAGETQYF	TGCGCCAGCAGCCCGGGGACTAGCGGAGCAGCTGGGGAGACCCAGTACTTC
.	.	TRBV7-2	14	TRBJ1-2	CASSQTGPGYGYTF	TGTGCCAGCAGCCAAACAGGGCCCGGCTATGGCTACACCTTC
.	.	TRBV5-6	13	TRBJ2-7	CASSLNTNYEQYF	TGTGCCAGCAGCTTGAACACAAACTACGAGCAGTACTTC
.	few	TRBV7-7	14	TRBJ2-2	CASSRIGGTGELFF	TGTGCTAGCAGCCGCATTGGGGGCACCGGGGAGCTGTTTTTT
.	.	TRBV4-3	14	TRBJ1-1	CASSQDSMNTEAFF	TGCGCCAGCAGCCAAGATAGTATGAACACTGAAGCTTTCTTT
.	once	TRBV21-1	15	TRBJ2-7	CASSRHKGTRDEQYF	TGTGCCAGCAGCCGCCACAAGGGGACTAGAGACGAGCAGTACTTC
.	.	TRBV28	12	TRBJ1-5	CASRRVVQPQHF	TGTGCCAGCCGGAGGGTGGTTCAGCCCCAGCATTTT
.	few	TRBV7-2	15	TRBJ1-5	CASSVDSLNNQPQHF	TGTGCCAGCAGCGTGGACAGCCTAAACAATCAGCCCCAGCATTTT
.	few	TRBV6-1	15	TRBJ1-3	CASRDSSRSGNTIYF	TGTGCCAGCAGGGACAGTAGCCGCTCTGGAAACACCATATATTTT
.	few	TRBV5-6	13	TRBJ2-1	CASSLRSNNEQFF	TGTGCCAGCAGCTTAAGGTCCAACAATGAGCAGTTCTTC